This T cell receptor (beta chain) was obtained from a study of molecular identifiers for immune sequencing clone quantification. Overall study context: RNA, taken in replicates from approximately 20,000 or 100,000 naive CD8 cells, was split five ways, with four sequenced.

The CDR3 runs to 15 residues. Germline V CDR1 and CDR2: DFQATT, SNEGSKA (reference sequence). The V end lost 0 bases, the J end lost 4 bases, and 16 bases lay between the germline ends. TCRdb itself ran the PCR reads through MiXCR, one entry per CDR3 protein. The table includes around 480,000 distinct CDR3 sequences, under 30% detected once. This clonotype was counted at least ten times. Source material for naive CD8 libraries was about 20,000 to 1,100,000 sorted cells, with 10%, 30% or 50% RNA. The sequence was collected from a human donor in good health. Some libraries in this study had Jurkat cell RNA spiked in. Material: naive CD8+ T cells from blood, with Jurkat cell RNA spiked in. Sample subset: FACS-sorted CD8+CD4-CCR7+CD45RA+ naive T cells. The chain has TRBV20-1 and TRBJ2-7, with a possible D match to TRBD2 (6 bases). The CDR3 protein is CSARDRDSAGYEQYF. CDR3 coding DNA: TGCAGTGCTAGAGATCGGGATAGCGCGGGGTACGAGCAGTACTTC.